Shown below are 26 T cell receptor beta chains from a single sample sequenced in a study of PD-1 blockade in classical Hodgkin lymphoma. Relapse after autologous stem cell transplantation occurred in every patient, and brentuximab vedotin exposure varied. TCRdb keeps only in-frame clones here, not all; method: immunoSEQ multiplex PCR. The sample includes approximately 150,000 clones, nearly 80% of them seen just once. This specimen was peripheral blood mononuclear cells (PBMCs), taken before the second cycle of nivolumab. The origin of the receptors is a human donor with classical Hodgkin lymphoma.

The chain uses TRBV7-2 and TRBJ2-7, with D perhaps given as TRBD1 or TRBD2 (5 bases each). V was trimmed by 4 bases and J by 1 base, leaving 11 bases between them. CDR3 size: 14 residues. Germline CDR1 reads SGHTA; CDR2 reads FQGNSA. In DNA, the CDR3 is TGTGCCAGCAGCTCCGGGACGGATTCCTACGAGCAGTACTTC. This gives the protein CASSSGTDSYEQYF. The full variable domain, with the rest looked up from reference TRBV7-2 and TRBJ2-7, is GAGVSQSPSNKVTEKGKDVELRCDPISGHTALYWYRQSLGQGLEFLIYFQGNSAPDKSGLPSDRFSAERTGGSVSTLTIQRTQQEDSAVYLCASSSGTDSYEQYFGPGTRLTVT.

As to this clone: The same CDR3 can be traced to other DNA sequences in this sample. The genes are TRBV18 and TRBJ2-3, with D uncertain. The germline V gene encodes CDR1 KGHSH and CDR2 LQKENI. V gave up 5 bases and J gave up 0 bases, with 3 bases separating them. The CDR3 loop spans 12 amino acids. The CDR3 spells CASSTSTDTQYF. The CDR3 bases are TGTGCCAGCTCAACTAGCACAGATACGCAGTATTTT.

V and J are TRBV6-5 and TRBJ1-5, with D hard to call. CDR3 size: 11 residues. Trimming removed 6 bases from V and 11 bases from J, with 11 bases in between. Germline V CDR1 and CDR2: MNHEY, SVGAGI. CDR3 sequence reads: CASSVRKAQHF. CDR3 coding DNA: TGTGCCAGCAGCGTCCGGAAGGCCCAGCATTTT.

The gene calls are TRBV7-3 and TRBJ2-1; TRBD2 matches 7 bases. CDR1 is SGHTA, CDR2 FQGTGA, per germline. J was trimmed by 5 bases and V by 4 bases; bases with no gene match: 2. The CDR3 covers 13 residues. This chain's CDR3 is CASSWGLNNEQFF. The CDR3 nucleotides are TGTGCCAGCAGCTGGGGACTAAACAATGAGCAGTTCTTC.

Concerning this clone: Germline and junction disagree at one end, which may indicate a read error. This sequence joins TRBV4-3 and TRBJ2-7; tentative D call: TRBD1 (6 bases). Germline CDR1 LGHNA, CDR2 YSLEER. The CDR3 covers 15 residues. The CDR3 loop is CASNQDSPGAYEQYF. The DNA of the CDR3 is TGCGCCAGCAACCAAGATTCGCCAGGGGCCTACGAGCAGTACTTC.

This clone was found once. The genes are TRBV7-3 and TRBJ2-1, with D tentatively TRBD2 (6 bases). This CDR3 has 14 amino acids. Germline lookup yields CDR1 SGHTA and CDR2 FQGTGA. V was trimmed by 2 bases and J by 7 bases, leaving 12 bases between them. The CDR3 DNA follows: TGTGCCAGCAGCTTAGCGGGGCAGCCGAATGAGCAGTTCTTC. Translated, it gives CASSLAGQPNEQFF.

V usage is TRBV11-1 and J usage is TRBJ1-1; no definite D call. Germline loops: CDR1 SGHAT, CDR2 FQDESV (reference sequence). With 5 bases removed from V and 6 bases from J, the gap between germline ends came to 19 bases. This CDR3 is built from 15 residues. The CDR3 loop is CASSQDPRGLAEAFF. The CDR3 bases are TGTGCCAGCAGCCAAGATCCGCGTGGACTGGCTGAAGCTTTCTTT.

The chain has TRBV10-3 and TRBJ1-2; D gene ambiguous. Trimming removed 7 bases at V and 0 bases at J, with 12 bases between. Germline CDR1 ENHRY, CDR2 SYGVKD. CDR3 length: 14 residues. The CDR3 DNA reads TGTGCCATCACCAAGACAATTTCTAACTATGGCTACACCTTC. It encodes CAITKTISNYGYTF.

The chain is built from TRBV11-2 and TRBJ2-6, with 7 bases lining up with TRBD1. The CDR3 is 17 residues long. With 5 bases clipped from V and 0 bases from J, the junction kept 7 bases outside the gene matches. Germline loops: CDR1 SGHAT, CDR2 FQNNGV. The CDR3 loop reads CASSHGQVSSGANVLTF. For the CDR3, the DNA is TGTGCCAGCAGCCACGGACAGGTTTCCTCTGGGGCCAACGTCCTGACTTTC. Drawing the rest from reference TRBV11-2 and TRBJ2-6, the complete variable domain is EAGVAQSPRYKIIEKRQSVAFWCNPISGHATLYWYQQILGQGPKLLIQFQNNGVVDDSQLPKDRFSAERLKGVDSTLKIQPAKLEDSAVYLCASSHGQVSSGANVLTFGAGSRLTVL.

The chain combines TRBV13 with TRBJ2-1; D is uncertain. In germline, CDR1 is PRHDT, CDR2 FYEKMQ (reference sequence). This CDR3 has 15 amino acids. The germline V and J ends were trimmed by 0 bases and 5 bases, with 11 bases remaining between them. CDR3 residues: CASSLGRGTHNEQFF. The CDR3 DNA sequence: TGTGCCAGCAGCTTAGGCCGCGGCACTCACAATGAGCAGTTCTTC.

Notes on this clone: Other DNA sequences in the sample encode the same CDR3. This rearrangement joins TRBV10-3 to TRBJ1-5, with no clear D. The CDR3 covers 13 residues. In germline, CDR1 is ENHRY, CDR2 SYGVKD. V lost 1 base and J 0 bases, leaving 1 base between the germline ends. CDR3: CAISEYSNQPQHF. The DNA of the CDR3 is TGTGCCATCAGTGAGTATAGCAATCAGCCCCAGCATTTT.

The rearrangement joins TRBV28 to TRBJ2-7; D gene uncertain. The V and J ends lost 6 bases and 3 bases respectively, with 15 bases between them. The CDR3 is made up of 14 amino acids. CDR1 is MDHEN and CDR2 is SYDVKM in the germline V gene. The CDR3 loop reads CASSTISSNYEQYF. As DNA, the CDR3 is TGTGCCAGCAGCACAATTTCCAGTAACTACGAGCAGTACTTC. Combining the CDR3 with reference TRBV28 and TRBJ2-7 gives the whole variable domain DVKVTQSSRYLVKRTGEKVFLECVQDMDHENMFWYRQDPGLGLRLIYFSYDVKMKEKGDIPEGYSVSREKKERFSLILESASTNQTSMYLCASSTISSNYEQYFGPGTRLTVT.

V gene TRBV19 combines with J gene TRBJ2-1; D is undetermined. Germline assignment: CDR1 LNHDA and CDR2 SQIVND (reference sequence). The CDR3 consists of 12 residues. V lost 2 bases, J lost 5 bases, and 4 bases lay in between. The CDR3 coding sequence is TGTGCCAGTAGTATACGACACAATGAGCAGTTCTTC. This encodes CASSIRHNEQFF.

This chain links TRBV18 with TRBJ1-2, with D possibly matching TRBD1 (5 bases). CDR3 length equals 16 residues. Germline loops: CDR1 KGHSH, CDR2 LQKENI. Trimming cost V 3 bases and J 1 base, with 15 bases left between them. The DNA of the CDR3 is TGTGCCAGCTCACCCCGAGCACAGGACCTTAACTATGGCTACACCTTC. Translating it yields CASSPRAQDLNYGYTF.

This sequence joins TRBV5-6 and TRBJ1-3; D is ambiguous. The CDR3 is 13 amino acids. V lost 5 bases and J 4 bases, leaving 10 bases between the germline ends. Looked up from germline, CDR1 is SGHDT and CDR2 is YYEEEE. The CDR3 here is CASSSGLGNTIYF. CDR3 bases: TGTGCCAGCAGTTCCGGGCTCGGAAACACCATATATTTT.

The chain employs TRBV7-2 and TRBJ2-5; perhaps TRBD1 as D (7 bases). CDR1 is SGHTA, CDR2 FQGNSA, per germline. V dropped 3 bases and J dropped 3 bases, with 11 bases sitting between them. The CDR3 is 14 amino acids. The DNA of the CDR3 is TGTGCCAGCAGCTTGGGCGGGACAGAAGAGACCCAGTACTTC. Protein sequence: CASSLGGTEETQYF.

This chain uses TRBV29-1 with TRBJ2-2; the D call may be TRBD1 or TRBD2 (5 bases each). The CDR3 totals 13 residues. Trimming took 4 bases from V and 5 from J, leaving 11 bases between them. Germline CDR1 is SQVTM and CDR2 is ANQGSEA. CDR3 residues: CSVAPGQTGELFF. The CDR3 DNA reads as TGCAGCGTTGCGCCGGGGCAGACCGGGGAGCTGTTTTTT.

J is TRBJ2-1 and V is TRBV27; 8 nucleotides line up with TRBD1. Germline CDR1 MNHEY, CDR2 SMNVEV (reference sequence). The CDR3 consists of 15 residues. Trimming at V came to 4 bases and at J to 2 bases, leaving 4 bases not matched to a gene. CDR3 sequence (DNA): TGTGCCAGCAGTTCCCGGACAGGGACCTACAATGAGCAGTTCTTC. Translating it yields CASSSRTGTYNEQFF.

The J gene is TRBJ1-2, the V gene TRBV6-6; D not certain. The CDR3 contains 12 residues. Germline V gene data show CDR1 as MNHNY and CDR2 as SVGAGI (reference sequence). V lost 5 bases and J 2 bases, leaving 6 bases between the germline ends. The CDR3 protein is CASSGWNYGYTF. The CDR3, as DNA: TGTGCCAGCAGTGGCTGGAACTATGGCTACACCTTC.

This clone was counted a few times. The V gene is TRBV10-3, the J gene TRBJ1-2, with TRBD1 matching 7 bases. CDR1 and CDR2 (germline): ENHRY, SYGVKD. The CDR3 is 14 amino acids. Trimming took 5 bases from V and 4 from J; bases not matched to a gene: 7. This CDR3 reads CAISRTGGGYGYTF. CDR3 DNA sequence: TGTGCCATCAGTCGGACAGGTGGGGGCTATGGCTACACCTTC.

J is TRBJ1-2 and V is TRBV2; 12 positions agree with TRBD1. The CDR3 is 16 amino acids. With 7 bases clipped from V and 1 base from J, the junction kept 7 bases outside the gene matches. From germline, CDR1 is SNHLY and CDR2 FYNNEI. CDR3 protein: CASIEGQGAHNYGYTF. The CDR3 nucleotides read TGTGCCAGCATTGAGGGACAGGGGGCCCATAACTATGGCTACACCTTC.

CDR3 residues: CASSYSRVVLSGYTF. In DNA form, the CDR3 reads TGTGCCAGCAGTTACTCCCGGGTAGTGCTGTCTGGCTACACCTTC. The chain employs TRBV6-5 and TRBJ1-2, with D uncertain. The CDR3 runs 15 residues. Looked up from germline, CDR1 is MNHEY and CDR2 is SVGAGI. Trimming shortened V by 0 bases and J by 7 bases, and 15 bases separated the two germline ends.

The V call is TRBV7-2, the J call TRBJ2-1; 8 positions match TRBD2. Trimming cost V 10 bases and J 2 bases; bases outside gene matches: 7. Germline V gives CDR1 SGHTA, CDR2 FQGNSA. This CDR3 has 14 residues. As DNA, the CDR3 is TGTGCCACCCTCCCGGGGGGGGCCTACAATGAGCAGTTCTTC. Protein: CATLPGGAYNEQFF.

This sequence joins TRBV2 and TRBJ1-5; the D is unclear. V was shortened by 4 bases and J by 4 bases, with 8 bases between the two germline ends. Germline assignment: CDR1 SNHLY and CDR2 FYNNEI. CDR3 length: 13 amino acids. CDR3 sequence reads: CASSGQLNQPQHF. CDR3 coding DNA: TGTGCCAGCAGTGGTCAGCTAAATCAGCCCCAGCATTTT.

The chain joins TRBV7-8 to TRBJ1-4; D is possibly TRBD1 (6 bases). The CDR3 is 15 amino acids. CDR1 is SGHVS, CDR2 FQNEAQ, per germline. Trimming left V 1 base short and J 6 bases short, with 12 bases between. The CDR3 spells CASSLVRGTHEKLFF. The CDR3 nucleotides are TGTGCCAGCAGCTTAGTTAGGGGGACTCATGAAAAACTGTTTTTT.

This sequence joins TRBV10-3 and TRBJ1-1, with D tentatively TRBD1 (5 bases). Germline V CDR1 and CDR2: ENHRY, SYGVKD. V was shortened by 10 bases and J by 7 bases, with 19 bases between the two germline ends. The CDR3 is 13 amino acids. CDR3: CATKDSSAIEAFF. CDR3 bases: TGTGCCACCAAAGACAGCTCAGCCATTGAAGCTTTCTTT.